This T cell receptor (beta chain) was documented in a study of cytomegalovirus exposure and HLA in healthy donors. Overall study: The study placed approximately 80% of its roughly 430 genotyped donors in the Caucasian-associated ancestry cluster. General study findings and limits: Likely technical artifact: a cluster of highly shared sequence variants. Rare sequences made up most TCRs, while some public TCRs were found in many donors. TCR beta chains numbering some 160 were designated cytomegalovirus-associated.

13 Jbeta primers and 60 Vbeta primers were used for the PCR. Only in-frame clones appear in the TCRdb table, and some are missing; sequencing was by immunoSEQ multiplex PCR. The sample lists under 150,000 clones; just over 70% were seen once. CDR1 is SGHRS, CDR2 YFSETQ, per germline. The CDR3 is 16 residues long. V shed 4 bases, J shed 4 bases, and the junction held 10 bases outside the gene matches. Comments on this clone: The target antigen is unknown.

This rearrangement joins TRBV5-1 to TRBJ1-5; 8 bases are a match to TRBD1. The receptor was derived from a woman aged 60 to 75 in good health and CMV-seropositive. Sequenced sample: PBMCs. The CDR3 sequence: CASSIGTGALNQPQHF. Here the CDR3 DNA reads TGCGCCAGCAGCATCGGGACAGGCGCCCTAAATCAGCCCCAGCATTTT.